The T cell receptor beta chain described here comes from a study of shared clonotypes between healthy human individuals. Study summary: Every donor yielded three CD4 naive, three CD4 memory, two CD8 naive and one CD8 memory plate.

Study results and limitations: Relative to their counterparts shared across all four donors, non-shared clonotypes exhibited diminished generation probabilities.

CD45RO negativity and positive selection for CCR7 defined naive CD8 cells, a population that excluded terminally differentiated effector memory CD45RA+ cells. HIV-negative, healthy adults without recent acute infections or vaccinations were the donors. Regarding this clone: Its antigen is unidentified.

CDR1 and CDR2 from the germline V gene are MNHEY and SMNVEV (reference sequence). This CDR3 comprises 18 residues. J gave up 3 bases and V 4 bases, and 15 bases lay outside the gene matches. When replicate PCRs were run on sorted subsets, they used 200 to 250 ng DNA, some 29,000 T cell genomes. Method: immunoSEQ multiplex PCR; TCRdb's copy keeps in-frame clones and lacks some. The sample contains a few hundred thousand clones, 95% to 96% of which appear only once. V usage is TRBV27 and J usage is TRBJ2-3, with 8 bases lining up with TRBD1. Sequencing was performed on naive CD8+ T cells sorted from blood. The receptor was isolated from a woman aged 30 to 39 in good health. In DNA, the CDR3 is TGTGCCAGCAGTTCCCTCCCCCCGGGCGACAGGGGAACAGATACGCAGTATTTT. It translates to CASSSLPPGDRGTDTQYF.